This T cell receptor beta chain is from a study of blood T cell repertoires in COVID-19. As for the study in general: Acute and convalescent COVID-19 samples came from the United States, Italy and Spain.

The study counted Cohort 3 donors as recovered given two negative PCRs, clearance, or symptom resolution. The assay was immunoSEQ multiplex PCR, and TCRdb's table has in-frame clones only and misses some. The profile shows hundreds of thousands of clones, 88% of them singletons. The CDR3 length is 12 residues. CDR1 SGHVS and CDR2 FQNEAQ come from the germline V gene. The V end lost 5 bases, the J end lost 8 bases, and 9 bases lay between the germline ends. This receptor was identified in a woman aged 50 to 60 who had recovered from COVID-19. The chain has TRBV7-8 and TRBJ1-4, with no clear D. Input material: PBMCs or T cells enriched from blood (not recorded which). Here the CDR3 reads CASSLGSEKLFF. CDR3 bases: TGTGCCAGCAGCCTCGGTTCGGAAAAACTGTTTTTT.